Following are 3 T cell receptor beta chains from one sample sequenced in a study of CD8+ T cells in alopecia areata. Investigators isolated RNA and reverse transcribed it into cDNA to act as the sequencing template. Produced via immunoSEQ multiplex PCR; TCRdb's table is partial and in-frame only. The table lists about 100,000 clones, approximately 61% of them singletons. Sequenced: NKG2D-low CD8+ T cells sorted from blood. Receptor source: a human donor with alopecia areata.

The CDR3 DNA sequence: TGTGCCAGCAGCTCTGGACGCCCGAGCTCCTACGAGCAGTACTTC. This sequence encodes CASSSGRPSSYEQYF. The gene calls are TRBV13 and TRBJ2-7, with D unclear. CDR3 length equals 15 residues. Between the trimmed V and J ends, which lost 4 bases and 0 bases, there was a span of 13 bases. CDR1 PRHDT and CDR2 FYEKMQ come from the germline V gene (reference sequence).

The chain carries TRBV6-5 and TRBJ1-1; TRBD1 might be the D (6 bases). Germline lookup yields CDR1 MNHEY and CDR2 SVGAGI. V was pared by 6 bases and J by 1 base, with 9 bases between. This CDR3 region has 13 residues. The CDR3 reads CASSPTGNTEAFF. DNA for the CDR3: TGTGCCAGCAGCCCGACAGGGAACACTGAAGCTTTCTTT.

J is TRBJ1-2 and V is TRBV25-1; the D gene is possibly TRBD1 (6 bases). The germline CDR1 and CDR2 sequences are MGHDK and SYGVNS. This CDR3 is 15 amino acids long. With 4 bases removed from V and 0 bases from J, the gap between germline ends came to 12 bases. CDR3 loop: CASSGEQGPNYGYTF. The CDR3 DNA sequence: TGTGCCAGCAGTGGGGAACAGGGACCTAACTATGGCTACACCTTC.